This T cell receptor (beta chain) stems from a study of human T cells and chemical hapten exposure. General study findings and limits: High-frequency TCRs, those above 1 in 1000, stayed the same after DPC sensitization. The formation of large CDR3 similarity clusters by expanded TCRs significantly exceeded that of controls. Each of the donors had alopecia, so their immune responses may not resemble those of healthy people.

The V gene's germline CDR1 is MNHEY and CDR2 SVGEGT. Trimming shortened V by 2 bases and J by 5 bases, and 15 bases separated the two germline ends. This CDR3 comprises 15 residues. On this clonotype: Its antigen is not identified.

Using its own MiXCR run on the RACE reads, TCRdb lists one record per CDR3 protein. In the table there are roughly 110,000 distinct CDR3 sequences, 9% to 15% of which are singletons. Time point indicated: pre-sensitization, week 0. The treatment denotes: therapeutic diphenylcyclopropenone sensitization with weekly scalp DPC. The chain couples TRBV6-2 or TRBV6-3 to TRBJ1-1, with no clear D. The input for sequencing was whole blood, taken in connection with sensitization to the hapten diphenylcyclopropenone (DPC). This receptor was taken from a woman aged 50 to 65 with alopecia areata. Some clones in this sample may be carry-over from other donors' samples. The CDR3 loop reads CASSYLPGRDTEAFF. The DNA of the CDR3 is TGTGCCAGCAGTTACCTACCGGGGAGGGATACTGAAGCTTTCTTT.